The 11 T cell receptor beta chains below come from one sample, sequenced in a study of blood T cell repertoires in COVID-19. Profiling relied on immunoSEQ multiplex PCR, and the TCRdb table lists in-frame clones only, not all of them. Here the sample spans approximately 260,000 clones, 80% to 90% being singletons. Sample: peripheral blood. These TCRs come from a woman in her seventies with acute or convalescent COVID-19.

The chain is built from TRBV6-5 and TRBJ1-4; D is perhaps TRBD1 (6 bases). CDR3 length: 12 amino acids. The V gene's germline CDR1 is MNHEY and CDR2 SVGAGI. CDR3 sequence (DNA): TGTGCAGGGGGACGGTCTAATGAAAAACTGTTTTTT. Translating it yields CAGGRSNEKLFF.

The J gene is TRBJ1-2, the V gene TRBV5-4; D is unresolved. CDR1 is SGHNT and CDR2 is YYREEE in the germline V gene (reference sequence). The CDR3 length is 12 residues. V lost 2 bases, J lost 8 bases, and 10 bases lay in between. This CDR3 reads CASSLLGKGYTF. CDR3 sequence (DNA): TGTGCCAGCAGCTTACTAGGGAAAGGCTACACCTTC.

This sequence joins TRBV7-8 and TRBJ2-3; 8 nucleotides align to TRBD2. Trimming took 4 bases from V and 7 from J; bases not matched to a gene: 10. The CDR3 extends over 15 amino acids. Per the germline V gene, CDR1 is SGHVS and CDR2 is FQNEAQ. CDR3 amino acids: CASSSPAGGSNTQYF. DNA of the CDR3: TGTGCCAGCAGCTCCCCTGCGGGGGGCTCCAATACGCAGTATTTT.

The chain links TRBV28 to TRBJ2-3, with D maybe TRBD1 (6 bases). Trimming removed 6 bases from V and 5 bases from J, with 12 bases in between. Germline V lookup: CDR1 MDHEN, CDR2 SYDVKM. The CDR3 contains 13 residues. The CDR3 here is CASRRTAVDTQYF. In DNA, the CDR3 is TGTGCCAGCAGACGGACAGCCGTAGATACGCAGTATTTT.

J is TRBJ1-6 and V is TRBV5-1; unclear D gene. Germline lookup yields CDR1 SGHRS and CDR2 YFSETQ. The CDR3 is 15 residues long. Between the trimmed V and J ends, which lost 0 bases and 8 bases, there was a span of 12 bases. CDR3: CASSLDNGVDSPLHF. CDR3 sequence (DNA): TGCGCCAGCAGCTTGGACAACGGGGTGGATTCACCCCTCCACTTT.

This clone occurred many times. V is TRBV27 and J is TRBJ2-3; 9 bases line up with TRBD1. The CDR3 runs to 14 residues. V lost 11 bases, J lost 4 bases, and 10 bases stayed unmatched. Germline loops: CDR1 MNHEY, CDR2 SMNVEV (reference sequence). This CDR3 reads CAAMGQGDPDTQYF. The DNA of the CDR3 is TGTGCCGCTATGGGACAGGGTGATCCAGATACGCAGTATTTT.

In this sample, this clone turned up once. The rearrangement joins TRBV20-1 to TRBJ1-2; no clear D gene. V lost 3 bases, J lost 2 bases, and 16 bases lay in between. The CDR3 is 15 residues long. The germline CDR1 and CDR2 sequences are DFQATT and SNEGSKA (reference sequence). The CDR3 protein is CSASSHDPSNYGYTF. The CDR3 region has the DNA TGCAGTGCTAGTAGCCATGATCCCTCCAACTATGGCTACACCTTC.

V usage is TRBV7-2 and J usage is TRBJ1-2; 10 bases align to TRBD1. Germline V gives CDR1 SGHTA, CDR2 FQGNSA. V shed 5 bases, J shed 5 bases, and the junction held 14 bases outside the gene matches. The CDR3 runs to 17 residues. DNA of the CDR3: TGTGCCAGCAGCAACCCTGACAGGGGGCCGCGCTCGTATGGCTACACCTTC. This encodes CASSNPDRGPRSYGYTF.

This clone was seen only once. In this CDR3 the conserved last residue, phenylalanine or tryptophan, is missing, so a read error is likely. The chain recombines TRBV2 with TRBJ1-1, with 10 bases identical to TRBD1. There are 17 residues in the CDR3. After removal of 6 bases from V and 1 base from J, the junction contained 11 bases not matched to a gene. Germline loops: CDR1 SNHLY, CDR2 FYNNEI. CDR3 coding DNA: TGTGCCAGCAGGGCTAGGACCAGACAGGGGGCGAACACTGAAGCTTTCCTT. This codes for CASRARTRQGANTEAFL.

In the case of this clone: Germline and junction disagree at one end, which may indicate a read error. This rearrangement joins TRBV7-7 to TRBJ2-7; maybe TRBD2 (6 bases). The CDR3 has 13 residues. Germline assignment: CDR1 SSHAT and CDR2 FNYEAQ (reference sequence). CDR3 sequence reads: CASSLSRDSVKYF. DNA for the CDR3: TGTGCTAGCAGCTTATCCCGGGACTCCGTAAAGTACTTC.

This chain links TRBV30 with TRBJ1-1; possibly TRBD1 for D (6 bases). This CDR3 contains 12 residues. Trimming cost V 1 base and J 8 bases, with 11 bases left between them. Germline V gene data show CDR1 as GTSNPN and CDR2 as SVGIG (reference sequence). The CDR3: CAWSGDTQEAFF. As DNA, the CDR3 is TGTGCCTGGAGTGGGGACACCCAAGAAGCTTTCTTT.